Given below is one T cell receptor (beta chain) in context. Antigen unknown. This record belongs to a study of response to subunit inactivated influenza vaccine. Findings and caveats of the study: Each seasonal influenza vaccination recruits few new T cells, the authors suggested.

TCRdb re-derived calls from the RT-PCR reads in MiXCR, one entry per CDR3 protein. The sample consists of fewer than 800,000 distinct CDR3 sequences, about 15% of them appearing once. The germline gives CDR1 KGHSH, CDR2 LQKENI. With 4 bases removed from V and 5 bases from J, the gap between germline ends came to 9 bases. This CDR3 comprises 13 residues. This specimen consisted of PBMCs from blood, obtained less than 13 days after vaccination. This sequence originates from a man aged 45-60 years who received an inactivated influenza vaccine. The chain joins TRBV18 to TRBJ2-1, with D hard to call. CDR3 amino acids: CASSLTYDNEQFF. CDR3 nucleotides: TGTGCCAGCTCACTGACATACGACAATGAGCAGTTCTTC.